Listed below are T cell receptor beta chains from one sample, sequenced in a study of early stage breast cancer tumors. TCRdb's table, derived via immunoSEQ multiplex PCR, lists solely in-frame clones and lacks some. The sample includes 51,000 or so clones, 65% to 90% seen only once; the top ten take 1.3% to 1.5%. The material sequenced was blood. Receptors were obtained from a person aged 45-60 years with breast cancer. The CDR3 runs from the conserved cysteine through the conserved F or W. The D gene is left open where the match is weak. A row's size may be missing; if present it is once, few, many or a size class.

v_gene: TRBV9
d_gene: NA
j_gene: TRBJ2-2
len: 16
abundance: NA
CDR3aa: CASSVEPSGGTGELFF

v_gene: TRBV18
d_gene: NA
j_gene: TRBJ1-1
len: 15
abundance: NA
CDR3aa: CASSPGVSMNTEAFF

v_gene: TRBV29-1
d_gene: NA
j_gene: TRBJ2-1
len: 12
abundance: once
CDR3aa: CSVVAVYNEQFF

v_gene: TRBV27
d_gene: NA
j_gene: TRBJ2-3
len: 13
abundance: NA
CDR3aa: CASKFGGTDTQYF

v_gene: TRBV4-2
d_gene: NA
j_gene: TRBJ2-1
len: 16
abundance: NA
CDR3aa: CASSPSGPLENNEQFF

v_gene: TRBV28
d_gene: TRBD1
j_gene: TRBJ2-7
len: 15
abundance: NA
CDR3aa: CASSPGQGGSYEQYF

v_gene: TRBV10-1
d_gene: TRBD1
j_gene: TRBJ2-7
len: 17
abundance: once
CDR3aa: CARNGQGRLRGRREQYF

v_gene: TRBV27
d_gene: TRBD2
j_gene: TRBJ2-1
len: 15
abundance: NA
CDR3aa: CASSLPPSGTSEQFF

v_gene: TRBV9
d_gene: TRBD1
j_gene: TRBJ1-2
len: 14
abundance: NA
CDR3aa: CASSVDRGWNGYTF

v_gene: TRBV27
d_gene: NA
j_gene: TRBJ2-5
len: 13
abundance: NA
CDR3aa: CASSSDYQETQYF

v_gene: TRBV9
d_gene: TRBD1
j_gene: TRBJ2-7
len: 16
abundance: NA
CDR3aa: CASSDRQGELGSEQYF

v_gene: TRBV2
d_gene: TRBD1
j_gene: TRBJ1-3
len: 16
abundance: NA
CDR3aa: CASNKQGGFSGNTIYF

v_gene: TRBV2
d_gene: TRBD1
j_gene: TRBJ1-4
len: 15
abundance: NA
CDR3aa: CASSVGDRLNEKLFF

v_gene: TRBV30
d_gene: NA
j_gene: TRBJ1-6
len: 13
abundance: few
CDR3aa: CAWSVQDGSPLHF

v_gene: TRBV7-2
d_gene: NA
j_gene: TRBJ1-1
len: 14
abundance: NA
CDR3aa: CASSRDLGDTEAFF

v_gene: TRBV19
d_gene: NA
j_gene: TRBJ2-5
len: 12
abundance: NA
CDR3aa: CASSSGLRTQYF

v_gene: TRBV10-3
d_gene: NA
j_gene: TRBJ1-1
len: 13
abundance: NA
CDR3aa: CAISEVRATEAFF

v_gene: TRBV7-2
d_gene: NA
j_gene: TRBJ2-5
len: 15
abundance: NA
CDR3aa: CASSSQAAKGETQYF

v_gene: TRBV19
d_gene: NA
j_gene: TRBJ1-1
len: 18
abundance: NA
CDR3aa: CATKIRMGELIVNTEAFF

v_gene: TRBV10-2
d_gene: TRBD2
j_gene: TRBJ2-5
len: 16
abundance: NA
CDR3aa: CASSEGGGWSQETQYF

v_gene: TRBV21-1
d_gene: NA
j_gene: TRBJ1-2
len: 18
abundance: NA
CDR3aa: CASSKGDRDSPRDYGYTF

v_gene: TRBV4-3
d_gene: TRBD2
j_gene: TRBJ2-7
len: 16
abundance: NA
CDR3aa: CASSQDREGDSYEQYF

v_gene: TRBV4-1
d_gene: NA
j_gene: TRBJ2-5
len: 17
abundance: NA
CDR3aa: CASSQGPGTGAQETQYF

v_gene: TRBV7-2
d_gene: NA
j_gene: TRBJ2-7
len: 14
abundance: NA
CDR3aa: CASSFAHSDSGQYF

v_gene: TRBV7-7
d_gene: NA
j_gene: TRBJ1-1
len: 13
abundance: NA
CDR3aa: CASSATMNTEAFF

v_gene: TRBV9
d_gene: TRBD1
j_gene: TRBJ1-1
len: 16
abundance: NA
CDR3aa: CASSHRQGIVNTEAFF

v_gene: TRBV7-2
d_gene: TRBD1
j_gene: TRBJ1-1
len: 15
abundance: NA
CDR3aa: CASSTGQFSHTEAFF